These T cell receptor beta chains were read from a single sample in a study of blood T cell repertoires in COVID-19. Here immunoSEQ multiplex PCR was the method, and the copy in TCRdb shows in-frame clones only, minus some. The sample contains approximately 170,000 clones, about 88% of which appear only once. Sequenced: peripheral blood. These TCRs come from a man younger than 35 who had recovered from COVID-19. The CDR3 runs from the conserved cysteine through the conserved F or W.

j_call: TRBJ2-1; v_call: TRBV7-6; cdr3_aa: CASSPPGGEQFF
j_call: TRBJ2-2; v_call: TRBV24-1; cdr3_aa: CATSDFRSSTGELFF
j_call: TRBJ2-7; v_call: TRBV5-6; cdr3_aa: CASSLRATSGRMYEQYF
j_call: TRBJ2-1; v_call: TRBV6-5; cdr3_aa: CASRPLGLGNEQFF
j_call: TRBJ1-6; v_call: TRBV9; cdr3_aa: CASSVGGKGVGSSYNSPLHF
j_call: TRBJ2-4; v_call: TRBV21-1; cdr3_aa: CASTPGLHMVQYF
j_call: TRBJ1-6; v_call: TRBV5-1; cdr3_aa: CASSRQESSYNSPLHF
j_call: TRBJ2-1; v_call: TRBV5-4; cdr3_aa: CASSLAGGGGSYNEQFF
j_call: TRBJ1-2; v_call: TRBV3-1/TRBV3-2; cdr3_aa: CASSLTDRGYGYTF
j_call: TRBJ2-7; v_call: TRBV3-1/TRBV3-2; cdr3_aa: CASSLLTSGSSYEQYF
j_call: TRBJ1-2; v_call: TRBV28; cdr3_aa: CASSLGGASSYGYTF
j_call: TRBJ1-1; v_call: TRBV6-6; cdr3_aa: CASSPRRSTGVNTEAFF
j_call: TRBJ1-5; v_call: TRBV6-1; cdr3_aa: CASSEGWDFLSNQPQHF
j_call: TRBJ2-7; v_call: TRBV27; cdr3_aa: CASTSTGTAVYEQYF
j_call: TRBJ1-6; v_call: TRBV9; cdr3_aa: CASSVLESNSPLHF
j_call: TRBJ2-7; v_call: TRBV4-3; cdr3_aa: CASSQDRGRAEQYF
j_call: TRBJ1-2; v_call: TRBV20-1; cdr3_aa: CSASPDYGYTF
j_call: TRBJ1-5; v_call: TRBV2; cdr3_aa: CASRPFETGAHNQPQHF
j_call: TRBJ2-2; v_call: TRBV6-5; cdr3_aa: CASSRGGDRELFF
j_call: TRBJ1-1; v_call: TRBV19; cdr3_aa: CASSISGGQFEAFF